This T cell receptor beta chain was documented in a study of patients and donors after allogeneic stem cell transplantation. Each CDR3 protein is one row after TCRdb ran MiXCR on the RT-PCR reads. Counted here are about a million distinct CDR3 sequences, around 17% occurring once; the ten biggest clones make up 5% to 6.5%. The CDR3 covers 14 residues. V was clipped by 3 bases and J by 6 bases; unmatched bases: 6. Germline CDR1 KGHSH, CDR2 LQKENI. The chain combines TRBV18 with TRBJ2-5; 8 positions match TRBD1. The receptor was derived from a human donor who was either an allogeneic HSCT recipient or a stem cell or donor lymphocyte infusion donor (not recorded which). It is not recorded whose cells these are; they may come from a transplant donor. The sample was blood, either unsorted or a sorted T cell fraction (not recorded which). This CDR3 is CASSPDRAGKTQYF. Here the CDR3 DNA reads TGTGCCAGCTCACCGGACAGGGCTGGGAAGACCCAGTACTTC. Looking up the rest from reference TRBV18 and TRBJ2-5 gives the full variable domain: NAGVMQNPRHLVRRRGQEARLRCSPMKGHSHVYWYRQLPEEGLKFMVYLQKENIIDESGMPKERFSAEFPKEGPSILRIQQVVRGDSAAYFCASSPDRAGKTQYFGPGTRLLVL.